The source of this T cell receptor beta chain is a study of identical twins. General observations from the study: Cross-sectional statistics, not tracking of the same donors, supported the conclusions.

Note on this clonotype: The antigen is unknown.

Unique molecular identifiers were present on the cDNA, which also gained a universal primer site by template switching. TCRdb used MiXCR to reprocess the 5' RACE reads, holding one entry per CDR3 protein. The data contain around 200,000 distinct CDR3 sequences, around a tenth of them singletons. Unmatched junction bases numbered 17, after V lost 5 bases and J lost 5 bases. Per germline, CDR1 DFQATT and CDR2 SNEGSKA (reference sequence). This CDR3 is 17 amino acids long. The chain carries TRBV20-1 and TRBJ2-5; 10 bases map to TRBD2. This sequence was found in a woman aged 18 to 35 in good health. Sequencing input: memory (CD45RO+) T cells sorted from blood. CDR3 sequence reads: CSAHLGGSSGSGETQYF. The CDR3 DNA reads TGCAGTGCTCACCTAGGAGGGTCTAGCGGGAGTGGTGAGACCCAGTACTTC.